These T cell receptor beta chains were read from a single sample in a study of T cell responses to AZD1222 COVID-19 vaccine. Sequenced by immunoSEQ multiplex PCR; TCRdb stores in-frame clones only, minus some. The sample lists fewer than 120,000 clones; roughly 90% were seen once. The sample here was peripheral blood, taken 28 days after the second AZD1222 dose. These receptors were obtained from an adult who received the AZD1222 COVID-19 vaccine. CDR3s include the opening cysteine and the closing phenylalanine or tryptophan. The order of the fields is D gene, CDR3 length, clone size, V gene, J gene, CDR3 protein, CDR3 DNA. The D gene is left open where the match is weak. Part of the rows lack a size; the others show once, few, many or a class for expanded clones.

TRBD1	15	.	TRBV7-9	TRBJ1-6	CASSRPGTGDSPLHF	TGTGCCAGCAGCCGTCCCGGGACAGGCGATTCACCCCTCCACTTT
TRBD1	18	.	TRBV19	TRBJ1-1	CASRPDRADRPGYLAAFF	TGTGCCAGTAGACCGGACAGGGCTGACCGCCCGGGGTATCTCGCGGCTTTCTTT
TRBD2	15	.	TRBV10-3	TRBJ2-1	CAIMTRAGDGDEQFF	TGTGCCATCATGACCCGGGCGGGGGATGGGGATGAGCAGTTCTTC
.	15	.	TRBV5-1	TRBJ2-2	CASSLVGTTTGELFF	TGCGCCAGCAGCTTGGTTGGCACAACCACCGGGGAGCTGTTTTTT
TRBD1	16	.	TRBV10-3	TRBJ2-1	CAISESNTGGLDEQFF	TGTGCCATCAGTGAGTCGAACACAGGGGGCTTGGATGAGCAGTTCTTC
.	15	.	TRBV27	TRBJ2-1	CASSLGSPRGDEQFF	TGTGCCAGCAGTTTAGGCTCCCCCCGCGGCGATGAGCAGTTCTTC
.	14	few	TRBV24-1	TRBJ2-1	CATSALGGYNEQFF	TGTGCCACCAGTGCCCTAGGCGGCTACAATGAGCAGTTCTTC
.	15	.	TRBV18	TRBJ1-1	CASSPQSGQGGWAFF	TGTGCCAGCTCACCACAATCTGGACAAGGTGGATGGGCTTTCTTT
.	14	.	TRBV5-5	TRBJ1-2	CASSFDWGNYGYTF	TGTGCCAGCAGCTTCGACTGGGGGAACTATGGCTACACCTTC
TRBD2	15	.	TRBV5-1	TRBJ2-5	CATRLGTSGVETQYF	TGCGCCACTCGGCTTGGGACTAGCGGGGTAGAGACCCAGTACTTC
TRBD1	15	.	TRBV28	TRBJ1-5	CASSSTRQGAQPQHF	TGTGCCAGCAGTTCCACGCGACAGGGGGCTCAGCCCCAGCATTTT
TRBD1	13	.	TRBV11-2	TRBJ1-1	CASSFGQGPEAFF	TGTGCCAGCAGCTTCGGACAGGGCCCTGAAGCTTTCTTT
TRBD1	15	.	TRBV3-1/TRBV3-2	TRBJ1-1	CASSQLGTGTAEAFF	TGTGCCAGCAGCCAGTTGGGGACAGGGACCGCTGAAGCTTTCTTT
.	14	.	TRBV6-6	TRBJ1-5	CASSTPGGDQPQHF	TGTGCCAGCAGTACCCCCGGGGGGGATCAGCCCCAGCATTTT
.	14	.	TRBV18	TRBJ1-1	CASSPAGGNSEAFF	TGTGCCAGCTCACCAGCGGGGGGGAACTCTGAAGCTTTCTTT
TRBD1	16	.	TRBV19	TRBJ1-2	CASSPGTGGAQGGYTF	TGTGCCAGTAGCCCCGGGACAGGGGGCGCGCAGGGTGGCTACACCTTC
TRBD1	14	.	TRBV6-4	TRBJ2-2	CASRGQGDTGELFF	TGTGCCAGCAGGGGACAGGGGGACACCGGGGAGCTGTTTTTT
.	11	once	TRBV28	TRBJ2-5	CASSLYETQYF	TGTGCCAGCAGTTTATACGAGACCCAGTACTTC
.	13	.	TRBV7-9	TRBJ1-6	CASSFGGPSPLHF	TGTGCCAGCAGCTTCGGGGGGCCATCACCCCTCCACTTT
.	13	.	TRBV12-3/TRBV12-4	TRBJ1-4	CASTGSTNEKLFF	TGTGCCAGCACAGGGTCAACTAATGAAAAACTGTTTTTT
.	14	once	TRBV28	TRBJ2-7	CASSYRLFTAEQYF	TGTGCCAGCAGCTACAGGCTTTTTACGGCAGAGCAGTACTTC
TRBD1	17	.	TRBV7-9	TRBJ1-6	CASSRTGTGRYNSPLHF	TGTGCCAGCAGCCGAACCGGGACAGGGAGATATAATTCACCCCTCCACTTT
TRBD1	11	.	TRBV19	TRBJ1-1	CASGDRAEAFF	TGTGCCAGCGGGGACAGGGCTGAAGCTTTCTTT
.	14	.	TRBV10-3	TRBJ1-5	CAISESERTQPQHF	TGTGCCATCAGTGAGTCGGAGAGAACTCAGCCCCAGCATTTT
.	11	.	TRBV7-6	TRBJ2-5	CASSRQETQYF	TGTGCCAGCAGCCGCCAAGAGACCCAGTACTTC
TRBD2	16	once	TRBV25-1	TRBJ2-3	CASSEWAGAISDTQYF	TGTGCCAGCAGTGAATGGGCGGGAGCAATTTCGGATACGCAGTATTTT
.	18	.	TRBV7-7	TRBJ2-1	CASSLRPPAGSSYNEQFF	TGTGCTAGCAGCTTAAGGCCGCCGGCGGGGAGCTCCTACAATGAGCAGTTCTTC
.	13	once	TRBV19	TRBJ2-2	CASSSQEAGELFF	TGTGCCAGTAGTTCACAGGAGGCCGGGGAGCTGTTTTTT
.	14	once	TRBV19	TRBJ2-2	CASSTYRDTGELFF	TGTGCCAGTAGTACGTACAGGGACACCGGGGAGCTGTTTTTT
.	16	.	TRBV7-9	TRBJ2-5	CASSLGGGAGQETQYF	TGTGCCAGCAGCTTAGGGGGCGGGGCGGGTCAAGAGACCCAGTACTTC
.	15	.	TRBV7-9	TRBJ1-6	CAGSEVDIENSPLHF	TGTGCCGGCTCCGAAGTGGATATCGAAAATTCACCCCTCCACTTT
TRBD1	15	.	TRBV28	TRBJ1-5	CASNPGGNSNQPQHF	TGTGCCAGCAACCCAGGGGGGAATAGCAATCAGCCCCAGCATTTT
.	13	.	TRBV7-9	TRBJ1-3	CASDPMAGNTIYF	TGTGCCAGCGACCCTATGGCAGGAAACACCATATATTTT
.	15	once	TRBV27	TRBJ1-6	CASSLSAYPNSPLHF	TGTGCCAGCAGTTTATCGGCATACCCCAATTCACCCCTCCACTTT
TRBD2	15	.	TRBV5-1	TRBJ2-5	CASSLEVLAEETQYF	TGCGCCAGCAGCTTGGAGGTCCTAGCGGAAGAGACCCAGTACTTC
.	15	once	TRBV5-4	TRBJ2-5	CASSHYSRNGETQYF	TGTGCCAGCAGCCACTATAGCCGGAACGGGGAGACCCAGTACTTC
.	15	few	TRBV6-2/TRBV6-3	TRBJ1-6	CASSWREVGNSPLHF	TGTGCCAGCAGTTGGAGGGAAGTGGGGAATTCACCCCTCCACTTT
.	17	.	TRBV3-1/TRBV3-2	TRBJ1-2	CASSQVPSRGGFGGYTF	TGTGCCAGCAGCCAAGTACCCTCTCGGGGGGGCTTCGGCGGCTACACCTTC
.	11	.	TRBV28	TRBJ2-7	CASMGTREQYF	TGTGCCAGCATGGGGACGAGGGAGCAGTACTTC
.	14	.	TRBV19	TRBJ1-1	CASSIPRANTEAFF	TGTGCCAGTAGTATCCCCAGAGCGAACACTGAAGCTTTCTTT
TRBD2	15	.	TRBV5-1	TRBJ2-7	CASSYWTSGRYEQYF	TGCGCCAGCAGCTACTGGACTAGCGGGCGTTACGAGCAGTACTTC
TRBD1	15	.	TRBV7-9	TRBJ2-2	CASSPQGANTGELFF	TGTGCCAGCAGCCCACAGGGGGCAAACACCGGGGAGCTGTTTTTT